The present entry profiles one T cell receptor beta chain with its context. Its antigen remains unknown. Here immunoSEQ multiplex PCR was the method, and the copy in TCRdb shows in-frame clones only, minus some. The table includes over 85,000 clones, approximately 89% detected once. This entry comes from a study of T cell responses to AZD1222 COVID-19 vaccine. Whole-study findings and limits: Without day 14 samples, only post-peak T cell repertoires were studied.

The germline CDR1 and CDR2 sequences are GTSNPN and SVGIG (reference sequence). The CDR3 is 11 amino acids. Germline trimming cut 8 bases from V and 3 bases from J; bases unmatched to any gene: 3. Sequencing used peripheral blood, obtained 28 days after the second AZD1222 dose. The chain joins TRBV30 to TRBJ2-7, with 8 bases that match TRBD2. The receptor was derived from an adult who received the AZD1222 COVID-19 vaccine. The CDR3 DNA follows: TGTGCCGTTGGGACTAGCTACGAGCAGTACTTC. This translates into CAVGTSYEQYF. Complete variable domain (other parts from reference TRBV30 and TRBJ2-7): SQTIHQWPATLVQPVGSPLSLECTVEGTSNPNLYWYRQAAGRGLQLLFYSVGIGQISSEVPQNLSASRPQDRQFILSSKKLLLSDSGFYLCAVGTSYEQYFGPGTRLTVT.